This entry concerns a single T cell receptor beta chain. This receptor's antigen is unknown. No per-base quality is available; no much larger clone lies one base away. TCRbeta CDR3 regions were amplified from genomic DNA using the immunoSEQ Assay, a bias-controlled multiplex PCR. On the study's bioinformatics: Nucleated cell counts per sample were estimated from amplification of reference gene primers within the assay. To quantify the absolute abundance of each unique TCRbeta CDR3 rearrangement, sequence reads were collapsed and filtered. For each sample, productive Simpson clonality was calculated as the square root of Simpson's diversity index across productive rearrangements. TCRdb retrieved this table from immuneACCESS and kept in-frame rearrangements only. Not all clones are present; in checked studies, unresolved V genes account for under half, and no reason is known for the remainder. D and trimming were read from the DNA, whereas the V and J calls and clone size are those reported in that table. This sample is represented by roughly 250,000 clones; roughly 90% of them were singletons. The top ten clones comprise 6% to 7% of the sample.

The sample originates from a study of blood T cell repertoires in COVID-19 (dated by TCRdb to about 2020). Concerning the study at large: Collaborator samples came from the United States, Italy and Spain and covered acute and convalescent phases of COVID-19. The samples were drawn from two sources: the first 160 participants of the ongoing ImmuneRACE study, and 950 to 1,500 subjects contributed by 6 global collaborators. A de-identified subject ID, COVID-19 status, age in years and sex were almost always included in the sample metadata. Where available, HLA class I and class II types were obtained from metadata supplied by the sample provider rather than from assay-based typing. A freely available public database, intended as a resource for researchers studying the immune response to SARS-CoV-2, is where the repertoires were released. Subjects who had been exposed to COVID-19, were actively infected with it, or had recovered from it provided the deeply sampled blood TCRbeta repertoires that made up the dataset. The prospective study material was composed of cDNA or gDNA derived from T cells, B-cell-depleted T cells, or PBMCs.

The germline V gene sets CDR1 to MDHEN and CDR2 to SYDVKM. Its CDR3 holds 13 amino acids, cysteine through phenylalanine. The sequence is cut down to CDR3 DNA, 39 bases in frame from base 1. The trim is 5 bases for V and 4 bases for J, with a gap of 8 bases between the germline ends. The investigation overall reported the following: How much clinical and demographic metadata was included differed by source and by participant, and the metadata was provided uncurated.

Enrolling through a virtual design, the prospective study's participants ranged in age from roughly 18 to 89 years and lived across roughly 24 United States geographic areas. In the prospective study, participants were assigned to cohorts based on the clinical history participants reported in a screening survey and a study questionnaire. Mobile phlebotomists in the prospective study collected whole blood, serum and a nasopharyngeal or oropharyngeal swab from every participant. Over an approximately 2-month period, participants in the prospective study had the option of providing additional blood draws and questionnaires. Before DNA extraction, prospective study blood samples were shipped either frozen or at room temperature.

The rearranged segments are TRBV28 and TRBJ1-4, with no reliable assignment of the D segment. Sequenced sample: PBMCs or T cells enriched from blood (not recorded which). This receptor was identified in a woman aged 30 to 39 with acute COVID-19. The CDR3 has the sequence CASSLVLNEKLFF. The bases read TGTGCCAGCAGTCTCGTCCTTAATGAAAAACTGTTTTTT. With the rest looked up from the reference TRBV28 and TRBJ1-4 genes rather than sequenced, the full variable domain is DVKVTQSSRYLVKRTGEKVFLECVQDMDHENMFWYRQDPGLGLRLIYFSYDVKMKEKGDIPEGYSVSREKKERFSLILESASTNQTSMYLCASSLVLNEKLFFGSGTQLSVL.